This T cell receptor (beta chain) was captured in a study of low-dose radiotherapy and immunotherapy resistance in tumors. Turning to the study itself: Patients of Cohort 1 had 0.5 Gy fractions every 2 weeks, which summed to 6.5 Gy.

This clonotype appeared many times. Germline V gene sequence: CDR1 MNHEY, CDR2 SVGAGI. Trimming pared 6 bases from V and 3 bases from J, leaving 9 bases between. There are 14 residues in the CDR3. Covering alpha and beta chains, TRAV- and TRBV-specific primers were used for the first-strand cDNA. For amplifying TCRs, the PCR ran for about 20 cycles with Phusion, which was used together with a constant-region primer and the adapter on the V primers. The isolated mRNA underwent amplification through in vitro transcription. TCRdb called the reads again in MiXCR, with one record for every CDR3 protein. This repertoire shows under 90,000 distinct CDR3 sequences, roughly 19% found once; its top ten account for over 2.5%. Time point given: before trial treatment.

The chain couples TRBV6-5 to TRBJ1-6; TRBD1 is a possible D gene (5 bases). This receptor was identified in a male donor with prostate cancer. The sample here was PBMCs, taken before treatment. The CDR3 nucleotides read TGTGCCAGCAGCAGGGAAGACTATAATTCACCCCTCCACTTT. It encodes CASSREDYNSPLHF.